Following are 8 T cell receptor beta chains from one sample sequenced in a study of T cell responses to AZD1222 COVID-19 vaccine. Sequenced by immunoSEQ multiplex PCR; TCRdb stores in-frame clones only, minus some. The table shows approximately 220,000 clones, with 85% to 95% occurring only once. This specimen was peripheral blood, taken on day 0 of MenACWY control vaccination. The receptor source for this set is an adult in good health.

V and J are TRBV5-4 and TRBJ2-7, with 11 bases aligning to TRBD2. CDR3 length: 16 residues. Germline V gene data show CDR1 as SGHNT and CDR2 as YYREEE (reference sequence). The V segment lost 4 bases and the J segment 5 bases; nucleotides outside the gene matches: 11. The CDR3 spells CASSQPLAGGGNEQYF. The CDR3 bases are TGTGCCAGCAGCCAACCCCTAGCGGGGGGCGGTAACGAGCAGTACTTC.

The chain joins TRBV4-2 to TRBJ1-4; the match to TRBD1 covers 9 bases. Trimming at V came to 8 bases and at J to 1 base, leaving 11 bases not matched to a gene. The CDR3 totals 17 residues. Germline V gives CDR1 LGHNA, CDR2 YNFKEQ. This chain's CDR3 is CASENGQGIGTNEKLFF. The CDR3 DNA reads as TGTGCCAGCGAGAATGGACAGGGGATTGGAACTAATGAAAAACTGTTTTTT.

The CDR3 DNA reads TGTGCCAGCAGCCAACAGCGGGGGGGCCTTAGCACCGGGGAGCTGTTTTTT. The encoded protein is CASSQQRGGLSTGELFF. The gene calls are TRBV7-9 and TRBJ2-2, with 10 nucleotides matching TRBD2. The junction had 10 bases not matched to a gene; V was cut back by 5 bases and J by 4 bases. The V gene's germline CDR1 is SEHNR and CDR2 FQNEAQ (reference sequence). The CDR3 consists of 17 residues.

About this clone itself: Compared with germline, one end of the junction differs, possibly owing to a read error. The gene calls are TRBV6-1 and TRBJ2-5; a possible D gene is TRBD2 (6 bases). CDR3 length: 15 residues. Looked up from germline, CDR1 is MNHNS and CDR2 is SASEGT. CDR3 in amino acids: CASTEWGGGVETQYF. As DNA, the CDR3 is TGTGCCAGCACTGAATGGGGAGGAGGGGTCGAGACCCAGTACTTC.

The CDR3 here is CASSYSWTLGGNIQYF. The DNA for the CDR3 is TGTGCCAGCAGTTACTCTTGGACCCTGGGGGGGAACATTCAGTACTTC. The chain couples TRBV6-5 to TRBJ2-4; 7 positions match TRBD2. The V and J ends lost 0 bases and 7 bases, in that order; junction bases with no gene match: 9. Per germline, CDR1 MNHEY and CDR2 SVGAGI. This CDR3 has 16 residues.

V and J are TRBV7-9 and TRBJ1-5; D possibly corresponds to TRBD1 (5 bases). Trimming shortened V by 8 bases and J by 5 bases, and 19 bases separated the two germline ends. Germline V gene sequence: CDR1 SEHNR, CDR2 FQNEAQ (reference sequence). The CDR3 is made up of 15 amino acids. The CDR3 DNA sequence: TGTGCCAGCCAACCCGATGGGGGGGTCCATCAGCCCCAGCATTTT. Translated: CASQPDGGVHQPQHF.

This sequence joins TRBV29-1 and TRBJ1-2, with D perhaps TRBD1 (5 bases). V lost 4 bases and J lost 8, with 11 bases in between. There are 11 residues in the CDR3. CDR1 and CDR2 from the germline V gene are SQVTM and ANQGSEA. CDR3 region: CSVGGNWGYTF. In DNA, the CDR3 is TGCAGCGTTGGGGGGAATTGGGGCTACACCTTC.

The chain carries TRBV7-2 and TRBJ1-1, with TRBD1 as a possible D gene (5 bases). V gave up 5 bases and J gave up 6 bases, with 13 bases separating them. The CDR3 contains 13 residues. Germline V gene sequence: CDR1 SGHTA, CDR2 FQGNSA. The CDR3 DNA reads as TGTGCCAGCAGCCCCTGGGACGGAGCTGAAGCTTTCTTT. Protein product: CASSPWDGAEAFF.